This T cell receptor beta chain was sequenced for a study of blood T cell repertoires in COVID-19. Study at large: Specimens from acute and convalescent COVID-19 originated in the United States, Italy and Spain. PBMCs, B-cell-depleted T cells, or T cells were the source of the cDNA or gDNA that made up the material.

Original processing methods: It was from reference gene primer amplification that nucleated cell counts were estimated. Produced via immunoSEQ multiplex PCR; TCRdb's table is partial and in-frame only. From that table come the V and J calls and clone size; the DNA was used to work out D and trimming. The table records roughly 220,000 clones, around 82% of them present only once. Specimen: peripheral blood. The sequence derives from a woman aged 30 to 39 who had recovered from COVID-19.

The CDR3 DNA sequence: TGTGCCAGCAGTTTTATCCTGGCGGGAAGCATCTCAGATACGCAGTATTTT. This translates into CASSFILAGSISDTQYF. The V gene is TRBV28, the J gene TRBJ2-3; D may be TRBD2 (6 bases). Germline CDR1 MDHEN, CDR2 SYDVKM. Trimming shortened V by 3 bases and J by 4 bases, and 20 bases separated the two germline ends. CDR3 length: 17 amino acids.